Shown below are 30 T cell receptor beta chains from a single sample sequenced in a study of T cells in Graves' hyperthyroidism and ophthalmopathy. Amplified regions were TCR beta CDR3 sequences from RNA transcripts. TCR CDR3 underwent first-round RT-PCR with the HTBI primer set. TCRdb analysed the multiplex PCR reads with MiXCR anew, one entry per CDR3 protein. The sample consists of fewer than 750,000 distinct CDR3 sequences, around 15% of them appearing once. The specimen was blood. The receptors derive from a woman in her fifties or sixties with Graves' ophthalmopathy.

With regard to this clonotype: This CDR3 is missing its conserved last phenylalanine or tryptophan, likely due to a read error. The chain has TRBV15 and TRBJ1-1; possibly TRBD1 for D (6 bases). V lost 9 bases and J lost 3, with 8 bases in between. This CDR3 spans 11 amino acids. Germline-derived CDR1 and CDR2 are LNHNV and YYDKDF (reference sequence). CDR3 sequence: CATGADTEAFV. The CDR3 region has the DNA TGTGCCACGGGGGCGGACACTGAAGCTTTCGTT.

In its sample, this clonotype was seen many times. This chain joins TRBV3-1 and TRBJ1-1, with 8 bases fitting TRBD1. The CDR3 has 15 amino acids. After removal of 1 base from V and 1 base from J, the junction contained 2 bases not matched to a gene. Germline V CDR1 and CDR2: LGHDT, YNNKEL (reference sequence). CDR3 sequence reads: CASSQAGTGNTEAFF. CDR3 nucleotide sequence: TGTGCCAGCAGCCAAGCCGGGACAGGGAACACTGAAGCTTTCTTT.

This clonotype showed up just a few times. V and J are TRBV7-2 and TRBJ2-5, with D possibly being TRBD1 or TRBD2 (5 bases each). Germline CDR1 reads SGHTA; CDR2 reads FQGNSA. The CDR3 consists of 17 residues. Trimming stripped 2 bases from V and 1 base from J, with 17 bases between. CDR3 DNA: TGTGCCAGCAGCTTAAGCCGTGTCGGGGCACTCCAAGAGACCCAGTACTTC. It yields the protein CASSLSRVGALQETQYF.

The table lists this clonotype with many counts. This chain uses TRBV28 with TRBJ2-7; possible D gene TRBD2, 5 bases. CDR3 length equals 15 residues. Germline loops: CDR1 MDHEN, CDR2 SYDVKM. Trimming removed 3 bases at V and 0 bases at J, with 12 bases between. The CDR3, as DNA: TGTGCCAGCAGTTTCAGTAGCGTTAGCTCCTACGAGCAGTACTTC. Translating it yields CASSFSSVSSYEQYF. Filled out from reference TRBV28 and TRBJ2-7, the complete variable domain reads DVKVTQSSRYLVKRTGEKVFLECVQDMDHENMFWYRQDPGLGLRLIYFSYDVKMKEKGDIPEGYSVSREKKERFSLILESASTNQTSMYLCASSFSSVSSYEQYFGPGTRLTVT.

This clonotype was recorded many times. The genes are TRBV20-1 and TRBJ2-3, with 9 bases that match TRBD2. With 3 bases clipped from V and 1 base from J, the junction kept 5 bases outside the gene matches. Germline-derived CDR1 and CDR2 are DFQATT and SNEGSKA (reference sequence). The CDR3 covers 15 residues. The CDR3 loop reads CSASFGGRGTDTQYF. The CDR3 coding sequence is TGCAGTGCTAGTTTCGGCGGGAGGGGCACAGATACGCAGTATTTT.

This sequence joins TRBV24-1 and TRBJ2-2; possibly TRBD2 for D (6 bases). Germline V gives CDR1 KGHDR, CDR2 SFDVKD. The CDR3 consists of 17 residues. Trimming left V 7 bases short and J 4 bases short, with 21 bases between. The CDR3 nucleotides are TGTGCCACCAGCGGGGGACGGGGAGCCGGCGTCACCGGGGAGCTGTTTTTT. Protein sequence: CATSGGRGAGVTGELFF.

This clonotype was counted between two and nine times. The V gene is TRBV27, the J gene TRBJ2-1, with D tentatively TRBD2 (6 bases). The CDR3 runs 12 residues. Trimming cost V 5 bases and J 10 bases, with 12 bases left between them. Germline V gene sequence: CDR1 MNHEY, CDR2 SMNVEV (reference sequence). The CDR3 here is CASSVTSPEQFF. The CDR3 bases are TGTGCCAGCAGTGTGACTAGTCCCGAGCAGTTCTTC.

The rearrangement joins TRBV3-1 to TRBJ1-6; a weak D match, TRBD1 (6 bases). CDR1 and CDR2 (germline): LGHDT, YNNKEL (reference sequence). V was shortened by 5 bases and J by 7 bases, with 15 bases between the two germline ends. CDR3 size: 15 residues. CDR3 residues: CASSMGHKLNSPLHF. In DNA form, the CDR3 reads TGTGCCAGCAGCATGGGACACAAATTGAATTCACCCCTCCACTTT.

This clonotype has just a few counts. The chain employs TRBV5-1 and TRBJ1-4; D gene ambiguous. Germline values: CDR1 SGHRS, CDR2 YFSETQ. CDR3 length: 13 residues. Trimming removed 4 bases at V and 7 bases at J, with 11 bases between. The CDR3 spells CASSIRTGEKLFF. CDR3 DNA: TGCGCCAGCAGCATTCGGACGGGTGAAAAACTGTTTTTT.

The gene calls are TRBV7-2 and TRBJ1-3; 8 nucleotides match TRBD1. The germline V gene has CDR1 SGHTA and CDR2 FQGNSA. CDR3 length equals 15 residues. Trimming removed 3 bases from V and 1 base from J; junction bases left unmatched: 2. The CDR3 reads CASSFQGASGNTIYF. The DNA of the CDR3 is TGTGCCAGCAGCTTCCAGGGGGCGTCTGGAAACACCATATATTTT.

The table lists this clonotype with a few counts. V is TRBV7-3 and J is TRBJ1-6, with D hard to call. Germline V lookup: CDR1 SGHTA, CDR2 FQGTGA. V dropped 1 base and J dropped 7 bases, with 17 bases sitting between them. The CDR3 has 17 amino acids. CDR3 DNA sequence: TGTGCCAGCAGCTTAATGGCTCGGGGAATGAGCAATTCACCCCTCCACTTT. It codes for CASSLMARGMSNSPLHF.

The table lists this clonotype with a few counts. The CDR3: CSAGREDPSYEQYF. CDR3 sequence (DNA): TGCAGTGCTGGGCGGGAGGACCCTTCCTACGAGCAGTACTTC. The chain has TRBV20-1 and TRBJ2-7; 8 bases line up with TRBD2. This CDR3 has 14 residues. Germline V lookup: CDR1 DFQATT, CDR2 SNEGSKA (reference sequence). V was clipped by 5 bases and J by 1 base; unmatched bases: 7.

V usage is TRBV4-3 and J usage is TRBJ1-1, with a tentative D call TRBD1 (6 bases). Germline V gene sequence: CDR1 LGHNA, CDR2 YSLEER. Trimming stripped 0 bases from V and 3 bases from J, with 14 bases between. CDR3 size: 16 residues. This chain's CDR3 is CASSQEAQGLDTEAFF. The CDR3 bases are TGCGCCAGCAGCCAAGAGGCCCAGGGGTTAGACACTGAAGCTTTCTTT.

This clonotype was observed at least ten times. This chain links TRBV18 with TRBJ2-7; D possibly corresponds to TRBD1 (5 bases). CDR1 and CDR2 (germline): KGHSH, LQKENI. V was shortened by 2 bases and J by 2 bases, with 7 bases between the two germline ends. CDR3 length: 13 residues. CDR3: CASSPDSAYEQYF. The CDR3 DNA sequence: TGTGCCAGCTCACCAGACAGTGCCTACGAGCAGTACTTC.

The sample holds many counts of this clonotype. J is TRBJ1-4 and V is TRBV18, with D uncertain. Germline CDR1 KGHSH, CDR2 LQKENI. V was clipped by 5 bases and J by 4 bases, with 11 bases between them. The CDR3 has 14 amino acids. CDR3 bases: TGTGCCAGCTCATCTGACAAGGTTAATGAAAAACTGTTTTTT. This codes for CASSSDKVNEKLFF. Using reference TRBV18 and TRBJ1-4 for the parts outside the CDR3, the full variable domain is NAGVMQNPRHLVRRRGQEARLRCSPMKGHSHVYWYRQLPEEGLKFMVYLQKENIIDESGMPKERFSAEFPKEGPSILRIQQVVRGDSAAYFCASSSDKVNEKLFFGSGTQLSVL.

A remark on this clonotype: One end of the junction does not line up with germline, which may come from a read error. This chain uses TRBV3-1 with TRBJ2-2; perhaps TRBD2 as D (6 bases). Germline CDR1 and CDR2: LGHDT and YNNKEL (reference sequence). The CDR3 is 15 amino acids. CDR3 coding DNA: TGTGCCAGCCTCCACTGGGGAAGGTTGACCGGGGAGGTGTTTTTT. This gives the protein CASLHWGRLTGEVFF. The whole variable domain, filled in from reference TRBV3-1 and TRBJ2-2, reads DTAVSQTPKYLVTQMGNDKSIKCEQNLGHDTMYWYKQDSKKFLKIMFSYNNKELIINETVPNRFSPKSPDKAHLNLHINSLELGDSAVYFCASLHWGRLTGEVFFGEGSRLTVL.

The chain employs TRBV28 and TRBJ2-2; 11 bases agree with TRBD2. V lost 3 bases, J lost 3 bases, and 6 bases stayed unmatched. Germline values: CDR1 MDHEN, CDR2 SYDVKM. CDR3 size: 17 residues. The CDR3 DNA follows: TGTGCCAGCAGTTTCCCCCGACTAGCGGGGTACACCGGGGAGCTGTTTTTT. Its translation is CASSFPRLAGYTGELFF.

This clonotype was detected ten times or more. CDR3 sequence: CASSLNRGNRETQYF. The CDR3, as DNA: TGTGCCAGCAGCTTAAACAGGGGGAACCGGGAGACCCAGTACTTC. The chain has TRBV7-2 and TRBJ2-5; 8 bases match TRBD1. This CDR3 is built from 15 residues. Germline CDR1 reads SGHTA; CDR2 reads FQGNSA. J lost 5 bases, V lost 2 bases, and 7 bases had no gene match.

This clonotype showed up just a few times. The chain is built from TRBV5-5 and TRBJ2-7, with 7 bases lining up with TRBD2. V shed 0 bases, J shed 0 bases, and the junction held 6 bases outside the gene matches. The CDR3 length is 16 residues. CDR1 SGHKS and CDR2 YYEKEE come from the germline V gene (reference sequence). Here the CDR3 DNA reads TGTGCCAGCAGCTTGGCCCACCGCGGGAGCTCCTACGAGCAGTACTTC. It yields the protein CASSLAHRGSSYEQYF.

This clonotype has a count of ten or more. V and J are TRBV29-1 and TRBJ2-7; 13 bases agree with TRBD2. With 1 base clipped from V and 4 bases from J, the junction kept 7 bases outside the gene matches. The CDR3 is 16 amino acids. The germline gives CDR1 SQVTM, CDR2 ANQGSEA. CDR3 region: CSVEGTSGGPTYEQYF. CDR3 nucleotides: TGCAGCGTTGAAGGGACTAGCGGGGGACCAACATACGAGCAGTACTTC.

This clonotype was picked up many times. V usage is TRBV2 and J usage is TRBJ1-1, with D unclear. Per germline, CDR1 SNHLY and CDR2 FYNNEI. The ends were cut back, 8 bases at V and 5 bases at J, with 9 bases in the middle. The CDR3 contains 11 residues. CDR3 region: CASGPLTEAFF. As DNA, the CDR3 is TGTGCCAGCGGGCCTTTGACTGAAGCTTTCTTT.

This clonotype was observed a handful of times. V usage is TRBV12-3 or TRBV12-4 and J usage is TRBJ1-2, with D hard to call. V lost 7 bases and J 10 bases, leaving 22 bases between the germline ends. This CDR3 region has 14 residues. The CDR3 region is CASTPRTPVPNYTF. DNA for the CDR3: TGTGCCAGCACCCCCCGGACTCCGGTTCCCAACTACACCTTC.

This clonotype was counted many times. The chain combines TRBV5-1 with TRBJ1-3; D is ambiguous. Germline CDR1 is SGHRS and CDR2 is YFSETQ. V was cut by 0 bases and J by 5 bases, with 9 bases left in between. The CDR3 runs to 14 residues. CDR3 DNA: TGCGCCAGCAGCTTGGACCGAACTCGAAACACCATATATTTT. This codes for CASSLDRTRNTIYF.

This clonotype has at least ten counts. V gene TRBV4-3 combines with J gene TRBJ2-1; 7 bases agree with TRBD2. CDR3 length: 14 residues. Germline-derived CDR1 and CDR2 are LGHNA and YSLEER. V shed 2 bases and J 7 bases; nucleotides not matched to a gene: 5. The CDR3 loop is CASSQLGGGNEQFF. The CDR3 bases are TGCGCCAGCAGCCAATTGGGGGGGGGTAATGAGCAGTTCTTC.

V usage is TRBV4-2 and J usage is TRBJ2-2; D ambiguous. V gave up 0 bases and J gave up 1 base, with 9 bases separating them. Per germline, CDR1 LGHNA and CDR2 YNFKEQ. The CDR3 extends over 16 amino acids. The DNA for the CDR3 is TGTGCCAGCAGCCAAGAGAGTCGGCGGAACACCGGGGAGCTGTTTTTT. Its translation is CASSQESRRNTGELFF.

This clonotype was detected only a few times. The gene calls are TRBV19 and TRBJ2-7, with 9 bases that match TRBD1. This CDR3 spans 15 amino acids. V lost 4 bases and J lost 3; bases outside the gene matches: 7. Per germline, CDR1 LNHDA and CDR2 SQIVND (reference sequence). The CDR3: CASSKAPGQGYEQYF. Written as DNA, the CDR3 is TGTGCCAGTAGTAAGGCCCCGGGACAGGGCTACGAGCAGTACTTC.

This clonotype has a count of ten or more. The CDR3 nucleotides are TGTGCCAGCAGTTTAGATGAGAACACTGAAGCTTTCTTT. It is translated as CASSLDENTEAFF. The chain is built from TRBV28 and TRBJ1-1; unclear D gene. The V end lost 2 bases, the J end lost 1 base, and 5 bases lay between the germline ends. Germline CDR1 and CDR2: MDHEN and SYDVKM. This CDR3 is 13 amino acids long.

In its sample, this clonotype was seen a few times. The chain employs TRBV6-5 and TRBJ1-2, with 8 bases fitting TRBD1. Germline V gene data show CDR1 as MNHEY and CDR2 as SVGAGI. The CDR3 length is 15 residues. Trimming removed 6 bases from V and 1 base from J; junction bases left unmatched: 7. DNA of the CDR3: TGTGCCAGCAGACCGACAGGGGTAGATAACTATGGCTACACCTTC. Amino acid sequence: CASRPTGVDNYGYTF.

The chain uses TRBV6-2 or TRBV6-3 and TRBJ2-3; 7 bases agree with TRBD2. CDR3 length equals 12 residues. V lost 5 bases and J lost 7; bases outside the gene matches: 3. CDR1 is MNHEY and CDR2 is SVGEGT in the germline V gene. CDR3 nucleotide sequence: TGTGCCAGCAGTCGACTAGCAAATACGCAGTATTTT. This codes for CASSRLANTQYF.

This clonotype has a count of ten or more. The genes are TRBV11-3 and TRBJ1-4; D gene uncertain. Between the trimmed V and J ends, which lost 4 bases and 7 bases, there was a span of 13 bases. This CDR3 contains 14 residues. Germline V gene data show CDR1 as SGHNT and CDR2 as YENEEA. The CDR3, as DNA: TGTGCCAGCAGCTCGGTCAGGTTCAGTGAAAAACTGTTTTTT. This codes for CASSSVRFSEKLFF.